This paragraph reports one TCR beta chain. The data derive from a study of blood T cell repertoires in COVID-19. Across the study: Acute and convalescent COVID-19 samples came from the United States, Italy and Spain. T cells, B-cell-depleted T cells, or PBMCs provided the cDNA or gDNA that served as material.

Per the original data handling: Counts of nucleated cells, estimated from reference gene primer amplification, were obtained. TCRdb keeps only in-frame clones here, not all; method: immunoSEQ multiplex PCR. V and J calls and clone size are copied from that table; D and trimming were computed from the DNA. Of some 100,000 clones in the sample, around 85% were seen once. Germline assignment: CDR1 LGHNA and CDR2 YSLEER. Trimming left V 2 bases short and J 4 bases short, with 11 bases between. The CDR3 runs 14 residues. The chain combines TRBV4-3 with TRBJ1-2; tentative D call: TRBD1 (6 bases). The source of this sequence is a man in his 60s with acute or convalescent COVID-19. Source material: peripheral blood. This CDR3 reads CASSQNRDGYGYTF. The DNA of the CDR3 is TGCGCCAGCAGCCAAAACAGGGATGGCTATGGCTACACCTTC.